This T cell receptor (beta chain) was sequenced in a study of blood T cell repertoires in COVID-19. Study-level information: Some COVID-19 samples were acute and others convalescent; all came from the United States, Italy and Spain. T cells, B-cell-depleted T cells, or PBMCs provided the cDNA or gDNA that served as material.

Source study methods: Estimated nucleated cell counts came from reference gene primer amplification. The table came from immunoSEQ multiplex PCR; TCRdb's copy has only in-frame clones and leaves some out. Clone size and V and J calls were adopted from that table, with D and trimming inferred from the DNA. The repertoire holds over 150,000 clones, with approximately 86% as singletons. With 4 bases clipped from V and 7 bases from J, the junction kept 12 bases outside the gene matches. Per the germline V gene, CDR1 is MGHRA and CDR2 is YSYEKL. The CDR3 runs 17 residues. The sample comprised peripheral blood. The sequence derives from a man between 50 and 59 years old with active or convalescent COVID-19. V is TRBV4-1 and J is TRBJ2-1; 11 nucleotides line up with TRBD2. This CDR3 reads CASSPRPASGGWNEQFF. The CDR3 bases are TGCGCCAGCAGCCCCCGCCCGGCTAGCGGGGGGTGGAATGAGCAGTTCTTC.